Presented here are 30 T cell receptor beta chains from one specimen sequenced in a study of blood T cells in healthy people across ages (dated by TCRdb to between 2014 and 2016). The library was made by 5' RACE. Sequencing relied on an Illumina HiSeq 2500. A second roughly 6 to 11 cycle PCR used a sample-barcoded 5' primer and a J-beta primer mix. The public reads were reanalyzed by TCRdb: fastp trimming at Q25, MiXCR alignment, in-frame beta chains only. When rows share a CDR3 protein, they turn into one entry using the most common DNA and genes. The sample profile shows 1.4 million to 1.5 million distinct CDR3 sequences; roughly 45% of them were found once. The ten top clones hold 7% to 9.5% of the sample. Sample: blood. The source is a woman aged 18-30 years in good health.

The V and J genes are TRBV7-8 and TRBJ2-4; D is undetermined. Germline CDR1 SGHVS, CDR2 FQNEAQ. Trimming removed 2 bases from V and 1 base from J, with 12 bases in between. The CDR3 covers 16 residues. As DNA, the CDR3 is TGTGCCAGCAGCTTAACGATGGGTGGGGCCAAAAACATTCAGTACTTC. Its translation: CASSLTMGGAKNIQYF.

This clonotype occurred a few times. The V and J genes are TRBV20-1 and TRBJ2-3, with 7 bases fitting TRBD2. CDR3 length: 14 amino acids. Germline V CDR1 and CDR2: DFQATT, SNEGSKA (reference sequence). With V trimmed by 5 bases and J by 0 bases, 5 bases remained unmatched. Written as DNA, the CDR3 is TGCAGTGCTGGGGAGGGTCGGAGCACAGATACGCAGTATTTT. Its protein is CSAGEGRSTDTQYF.

A note on this clonotype: This may be a read error: a much more frequent sequence differs by one nucleotide. This sequence joins TRBV29-1 and TRBJ1-1; D remains unclear. V dropped 6 bases and J dropped 4 bases, with 12 bases sitting between them. Germline V CDR1 and CDR2: SQVTM, ANQGSEA. The CDR3 has 12 residues. As DNA, the CDR3 is TGCAGCGTACGAGGAGGGAGCACTGAAGCTTTCTTT. Amino acids: CSVRGGSTEAFF. The variable domain in full, with the rest retrieved from reference TRBV29-1 and TRBJ1-1, is SAVISQKPSRDICQRGTSLTIQCQVDSQVTMMFWYRQQPGQSLTLIATANQGSEATYESGFVIDKFPISRPNLTFSTLTVSNMSPEDSSIYLCSVRGGSTEAFFGQGTRLTVV.

The rearrangement links TRBV5-1 to TRBJ1-5, with D possibly TRBD1 on 6 matching bases. V lost 4 bases and J lost 5, with 13 bases in between. This CDR3 contains 14 residues. Per the germline V gene, CDR1 is SGHRS and CDR2 is YFSETQ. The CDR3 nucleotides are TGCGCCAGCAGCCCAATTCCAGGGGATCAGCCCCAGCATTTT. Encoded protein: CASSPIPGDQPQHF.

The chain employs TRBV6-6 and TRBJ2-1; the match to TRBD1 covers 7 bases. The CDR3 spans 16 residues. Looked up from germline, CDR1 is MNHNY and CDR2 is SVGAGI (reference sequence). V lost 2 bases to trimming and J lost 7 bases; unmatched junction nucleotides: 11. CDR3 sequence (DNA): TGTGCCAGCAGTTACCCGATAGCTACAGGGGCGAATGAGCAGTTCTTC. Amino acid sequence: CASSYPIATGANEQFF.

The chain is built from TRBV2 and TRBJ2-7; the D is unclear. CDR1 is SNHLY, CDR2 FYNNEI, per germline. This CDR3 comprises 11 residues. The V end was cut by 8 bases, the J end by 7 bases, with 12 bases between. The CDR3 is CASGLYTEQYF. The CDR3 DNA follows: TGTGCCAGCGGCCTCTACACTGAGCAGTACTTC. The full variable domain, rest sourced from reference TRBV2 and TRBJ2-7, is EPEVTQTPSHQVTQMGQEVILRCVPISNHLYFYWYRQILGQKVEFLVSFYNNEISEKSEIFDDQFSVERPDGSNFTLKIRSTKLEDSAMYFCASGLYTEQYFGPGTRLTVT.

The chain uses TRBV10-3 and TRBJ1-2, with TRBD1 as a possible D gene (6 bases). Germline CDR1 reads ENHRY; CDR2 reads SYGVKD. The CDR3 has 12 residues. Trimming took 7 bases from V and 8 from J, leaving 14 bases between them. Written as DNA, the CDR3 is TGTGCCATCAACACACCCAGGGGCGGCTACACCTTC. It is translated as CAINTPRGGYTF.

This clonotype was seen more than once but under ten times. The chain couples TRBV20-1 to TRBJ2-7; 10 bases are a match to TRBD1. In germline, CDR1 is DFQATT, CDR2 SNEGSKA (reference sequence). J was trimmed by 6 bases and V by 3 bases; bases with no gene match: 8. There are 14 residues in the CDR3. CDR3 DNA: TGCAGTGCTAGCCTGCCGGGACAGGGGCTCGAGCAGTACTTC. Its protein product is CSASLPGQGLEQYF.

This clonotype was detected a few times. The chain carries TRBV6-1 and TRBJ1-2; D is ambiguous. This CDR3 is built from 15 residues. V lost 0 bases, J lost 5 bases, and 13 bases lay in between. In germline, CDR1 is MNHNS, CDR2 SASEGT. CDR3 nucleotides: TGTGCCAGCAGTGAAGCAGGTGGTTCCGCGTATGGCTACACCTTC. Translation: CASSEAGGSAYGYTF.

The chain carries TRBV11-2 and TRBJ1-1; possible D gene TRBD1, 5 bases. V lost 0 bases and J 7 bases, leaving 12 bases between the germline ends. Germline V gives CDR1 SGHAT, CDR2 FQNNGV. This CDR3 has 14 amino acids. DNA for the CDR3: TGTGCCAGCAGCTTAGATCCCGGACAATTTGAAGCTTTCTTT. It is translated as CASSLDPGQFEAFF.

This clonotype was seen a single time. The CDR3 region is CASRALGPQTQYF. In nucleotides, the CDR3 is TGTGCCAGCAGGGCCTTGGGCCCGCAGACCCAGTACTTC. The chain links TRBV28 to TRBJ2-5; D remains unclear. Germline V gene sequence: CDR1 MDHEN, CDR2 SYDVKM. V was shortened by 6 bases and J by 6 bases, with 14 bases between the two germline ends. The CDR3 covers 13 residues. Together with reference TRBV28 and TRBJ2-5, the CDR3 gives the full variable domain: DVKVTQSSRYLVKRTGEKVFLECVQDMDHENMFWYRQDPGLGLRLIYFSYDVKMKEKGDIPEGYSVSREKKERFSLILESASTNQTSMYLCASRALGPQTQYFGPGTRLLVL.

This sequence joins TRBV7-2 and TRBJ1-5; 9 bases fit TRBD1. Germline assignment: CDR1 SGHTA and CDR2 FQGNSA. The CDR3 sequence is 17 residues long. V was clipped by 4 bases and J by 3 bases; unmatched bases: 10. Written as DNA, the CDR3 is TGTGCCAGCAGCTCGAGACAGGGGGTGGTGAACAATCAGCCCCAGCATTTT. Its translation is CASSSRQGVVNNQPQHF.

This clonotype was seen only a few times. The chain uses TRBV6-5 and TRBJ2-3; 11 nucleotides line up with TRBD2. The CDR3 is 17 amino acids. Germline CDR1 is MNHEY and CDR2 is SVGAGI. After removal of 0 bases from V and 5 bases from J, the junction contained 7 bases not matched to a gene. The CDR3 is CASSYSLASGRIDTQYF. In DNA form, the CDR3 reads TGTGCCAGCAGTTACTCGCTCGCTAGCGGGAGGATAGATACGCAGTATTTT.

This clonotype was detected only a few times. The CDR3 loop reads CASSELGLNTEAFF. The CDR3 DNA sequence: TGTGCCAGCAGTGAGCTTGGACTAAACACTGAAGCTTTCTTT. The chain couples TRBV2 to TRBJ1-1; D remains unclear. Deletions cut 3 bases from V and 2 bases from J, with 10 bases between. This CDR3 has 14 residues. From germline, CDR1 is SNHLY and CDR2 FYNNEI. Filled out from reference TRBV2 and TRBJ1-1, the complete variable domain reads EPEVTQTPSHQVTQMGQEVILRCVPISNHLYFYWYRQILGQKVEFLVSFYNNEISEKSEIFDDQFSVERPDGSNFTLKIRSTKLEDSAMYFCASSELGLNTEAFFGQGTRLTVV.

On this clonotype: A read error may be the cause here, since a much bigger clone is one base away. This sequence joins TRBV12-3 or TRBV12-4 and TRBJ2-7, with a tentative D call TRBD2 (6 bases). V shed 0 bases and J shed 9 bases, with 6 bases lying between them. This CDR3 has 11 residues. CDR3 bases: TGTGCCAGCAGTTTAGCGGAGGGGCAGTACTTC. It yields the protein CASSLAEGQYF.

This clonotype was recorded only once. The rearrangement links TRBV5-1 to TRBJ2-7; TRBD2 matches 7 bases. CDR3 length: 15 amino acids. With V trimmed by 3 bases and J by 2 bases, 8 bases remained unmatched. CDR1 and CDR2 from the germline V gene are SGHRS and YFSETQ. CDR3 residues: CASSSTPSGPYEQYF. The CDR3 nucleotides read TGCGCCAGCAGCTCGACGCCTAGCGGCCCCTACGAGCAGTACTTC.

In the case of this clonotype: A read error may be the cause here, since a much bigger clone is one base away. V gene TRBV4-2 combines with J gene TRBJ1-2; D perhaps matches TRBD1 (5 bases). Germline CDR1 LGHNA, CDR2 YNFKEQ. This CDR3 has 13 amino acids. CDR3 protein: CASSQDRDYGCTF. CDR3 DNA: TGTGCCAGCAGCCAAGATCGGGACTATGGCTGCACCTTC.

The chain has TRBV5-1 and TRBJ2-5; the D call may be TRBD1 or TRBD2 (6 bases each). The germline V and J ends were trimmed by 3 bases and 2 bases, with 11 bases remaining between them. Germline CDR1 SGHRS, CDR2 YFSETQ. The CDR3 has 14 amino acids. The CDR3 coding sequence is TGCGCCAGCAGCTCGGGAGACAGGCAAGAGACCCAGTACTTC. This gives the protein CASSSGDRQETQYF.

At least ten counts were recorded for this clonotype. Relative to the germline gene, one junction end is altered; a read error may explain this. J is TRBJ1-1 and V is TRBV12-3 or TRBV12-4; 9 nucleotides match TRBD1. The CDR3 length is 13 residues. This CDR3 reads CASSLGTGTEAFF. CDR3 nucleotide sequence: TGCGCCAGCAGCTTGGGGACAGGGACTGAAGCTTTCTTT.

CDR3 region: CASSHAGGLWDGELFF. The CDR3, as DNA: TGTGCCAGCAGCCACGCTGGGGGGCTATGGGACGGGGAGCTGTTTTTT. The rearrangement links TRBV11-2 to TRBJ2-2; perhaps D is TRBD1 or TRBD2 (6 bases each). The germline V gene encodes CDR1 SGHAT and CDR2 FQNNGV. V was clipped by 5 bases and J by 7 bases, with 20 bases between them. The length of the CDR3 is 16 residues.

This clonotype was counted between two and nine times. The chain has TRBV29-1 and TRBJ1-2; 8 positions agree with TRBD1. The CDR3 extends over 15 amino acids. The junction had 9 bases not matched to a gene; V was cut back by 3 bases and J by 3 bases. Germline V gives CDR1 SQVTM, CDR2 ANQGSEA. CDR3 region: CSVDARTGSDYGYTF. In DNA, the CDR3 is TGCAGCGTTGACGCCAGGACAGGGTCCGACTATGGCTACACCTTC.

This chain connects TRBV3-1 to TRBJ2-7, with 7 positions matching TRBD2. V trimming: 1 base; J trimming: 0 bases; junction bases outside the gene matches: 9. CDR3 size: 17 residues. The germline V gene encodes CDR1 LGHDT and CDR2 YNNKEL (reference sequence). The CDR3 spells CASSQATGGSFSYEQYF. DNA of the CDR3: TGTGCCAGCAGCCAAGCGACTGGCGGGAGCTTCTCCTACGAGCAGTACTTC.

This clonotype has a handful of counts. The chain couples TRBV10-1 to TRBJ2-4, with 10 bases aligning to TRBD1. The J call may be in error: the DNA end matches TRBJ2-7 better. Germline CDR1 reads WNHNN; CDR2 reads SYGVQD (reference sequence). The CDR3 is 16 amino acids. CDR3: CASSQMAGTGVYEQYF. The CDR3 DNA sequence: TGCGCCAGCTCTCAAATGGCCGGGACAGGGGTCTACGAGCAGTACTTC.

This chain links TRBV7-3 with TRBJ1-1; D is perhaps TRBD1 (6 bases). Germline V gives CDR1 SGHTA, CDR2 FQGTGA. V was pared by 6 bases and J by 3 bases, with 23 bases between. The CDR3 extends over 17 amino acids. The CDR3 spells CASRLGGYYEADTEAFF. The DNA of the CDR3 is TGTGCCAGCAGGTTAGGGGGGTACTATGAGGCGGACACTGAAGCTTTCTTT.

V gene TRBV18 combines with J gene TRBJ2-5; 7 positions agree with TRBD1. TRBJ2-7 matches the DNA end more closely, so the J call is doubtful. There are 15 residues in the CDR3. The germline V gene encodes CDR1 KGHSH and CDR2 LQKENI. CDR3 residues: CASSPYRGGMNEQYF. In DNA, the CDR3 is TGTGCCAGCTCACCATATAGAGGGGGCATGAACGAGCAGTACTTC.

This clonotype was detected a few times. The chain employs TRBV9 and TRBJ2-1, with 8 bases identical to TRBD2. The junction had 11 bases not matched to a gene; V was cut back by 5 bases and J by 4 bases. Germline V gives CDR1 SGDLS, CDR2 YYNGEE. The CDR3 spans 16 residues. The CDR3 loop is CASSPSGLAGYNEQFF. CDR3 bases: TGTGCCAGCAGTCCCAGTGGGCTAGCGGGTTACAATGAGCAGTTCTTC.

V and J are TRBV7-3 and TRBJ2-1; TRBD2 agrees at 9 bases. CDR1 and CDR2 from the germline V gene are SGHTA and FQGTGA. The CDR3 is 20 amino acids. V gave up 3 bases and J gave up 5 bases; unmatched junction bases: 20. The CDR3 spells CASSFQSGTNLGLANNEQFF. CDR3 nucleotide sequence: TGTGCCAGCAGCTTTCAATCCGGGACAAACCTGGGACTAGCCAACAATGAGCAGTTCTTC.

The chain's CDR3 is CASSIKRDRVYEQYF. CDR3 coding DNA: TGTGCCAGCAGCATAAAAAGGGACAGGGTATACGAGCAGTACTTC. The V gene is TRBV7-8, the J gene TRBJ2-7; 9 bases match TRBD1. This CDR3 region has 15 residues. Germline CDR1 reads SGHVS; CDR2 reads FQNEAQ. J lost 4 bases, V lost 5 bases, and 9 bases had no gene match.

This clonotype has just one count. The chain couples TRBV20-1 to TRBJ1-1; 10 bases fit TRBD1. CDR3 length equals 16 residues. Germline trimming cut 2 bases from V and 4 bases from J; bases unmatched to any gene: 10. Germline V gene data show CDR1 as DFQATT and CDR2 as SNEGSKA (reference sequence). This CDR3 is CSARNEDRGWVTEAFF. Written as DNA, the CDR3 is TGCAGTGCTAGAAACGAGGACAGGGGGTGGGTCACTGAAGCTTTCTTT.

This clonotype appeared a single time. The chain is built from TRBV9 and TRBJ2-7, with TRBD1 matching 9 bases. V was clipped by 2 bases and J by 7 bases; unmatched bases: 7. This CDR3 is built from 14 residues. Germline CDR1 reads SGDLS; CDR2 reads YYNGEE. The CDR3 bases are TGTGCCAGCAGCGTCCGGGACAGGGCTGGGGAGCAGTACTTC. This sequence encodes CASSVRDRAGEQYF. The variable domain in full, with the rest retrieved from reference TRBV9 and TRBJ2-7, is DSGVTQTPKHLITATGQRVTLRCSPRSGDLSVYWYQQSLDQGLQFLIQYYNGEERAKGNILERFSAQQFPDLHSELNLSSLELGDSALYFCASSVRDRAGEQYFGPGTRLTVT.